One sample yielded the 29 T cell receptor beta chains listed below, sequenced in a study of cytomegalovirus exposure and HLA in healthy donors. The study ran its PCR with 60 Vbeta and 13 Jbeta primers. Assay used: immunoSEQ multiplex PCR; TCRdb lists only in-frame clones, some missing. Of around 150,000 clones in the sample, about 80% are singletons; the top ten hold 4% to 5%. The specimen was PBMCs. The receptor set was obtained from a man aged 40-49 years in good health and CMV-seropositive.

The V gene is TRBV30, the J gene TRBJ1-1, with D possibly being TRBD1 (6 bases). The germline V gene encodes CDR1 GTSNPN and CDR2 SVGIG (reference sequence). The CDR3 sequence is 14 residues long. The V end was cut by 2 bases, the J end by 1 base, with 11 bases between. DNA for the CDR3: TGTGCCTGGAGTACAGGGCAGGGGAACACTGAAGCTTTCTTT. Amino acids: CAWSTGQGNTEAFF.

The J gene is TRBJ2-7, the V gene TRBV5-5; 10 nucleotides align to TRBD1. The CDR3 runs to 15 residues. Trimming at V came to 3 bases and at J to 2 bases, leaving 5 bases not matched to a gene. Germline V gene data show CDR1 as SGHKS and CDR2 as YYEKEE (reference sequence). The CDR3 here is CASSSGQGFPYEQYF. Here the CDR3 DNA reads TGTGCCAGCAGCTCGGGACAGGGGTTCCCCTACGAGCAGTACTTC.

The chain combines TRBV5-8 with TRBJ2-1, with D possibly TRBD2 on 5 matching bases. This CDR3 spans 15 amino acids. Per germline, CDR1 SGHTS and CDR2 YDEGEE. V lost 0 bases to trimming and J lost 12 bases, with 19 bases between them. The CDR3 loop reads CASSLAVRGSLGQFF. CDR3 bases: TGTGCCAGCAGCTTGGCGGTCAGAGGGAGCCTCGGGCAGTTCTTC.

The chain carries TRBV6-5 and TRBJ2-1; 7 nucleotides match TRBD2. This CDR3 comprises 15 residues. Trimming at V came to 6 bases and at J to 4 bases, leaving 9 bases not matched to a gene. Germline V gene data show CDR1 as MNHEY and CDR2 as SVGAGI. The CDR3 is CASRPSGARYNEQFF. The DNA for the CDR3 is TGTGCCAGCAGACCAAGCGGGGCCCGTTACAATGAGCAGTTCTTC.

The genes are TRBV27 and TRBJ2-2; TRBD2 aligns across 9 bases. This CDR3 is built from 14 residues. J gave up 8 bases and V 5 bases, and 6 bases lay outside the gene matches. Per the germline V gene, CDR1 is MNHEY and CDR2 is SMNVEV (reference sequence). The CDR3 sequence: CASSPGLAGGELFF. The CDR3 DNA sequence: TGTGCCAGCAGTCCGGGACTAGCTGGTGGGGAGCTGTTTTTT.

The chain has TRBV6-1 and TRBJ1-2; D remains unclear. The CDR3 extends over 13 amino acids. Trimming shortened V by 10 bases and J by 3 bases, and 15 bases separated the two germline ends. The germline V gene has CDR1 MNHNS and CDR2 SASEGT. CDR3 protein: CATKTETYYGYTF. CDR3 nucleotides: TGTGCCACCAAGACGGAGACCTACTATGGCTACACCTTC.

The rearrangement joins TRBV19 to TRBJ1-2; no reliable D call. V was clipped by 3 bases and J by 6 bases, with 11 bases between them. In germline, CDR1 is LNHDA, CDR2 SQIVND (reference sequence). The CDR3 sequence is 13 residues long. CDR3 loop: CASSIWRLDGYTF. The CDR3 DNA reads TGTGCCAGTAGTATTTGGCGTCTAGATGGCTACACCTTC.

This sequence joins TRBV7-3 and TRBJ2-3; 12 bases align to TRBD2. CDR1 SGHTA and CDR2 FQGTGA come from the germline V gene. The CDR3 runs 15 residues. Germline trimming cut 4 bases from V and 6 bases from J; bases unmatched to any gene: 5. The CDR3 DNA follows: TGTGCCAGCAGCTCGACTAGCGGGAGTGGTGATACGCAGTATTTT. Amino acid sequence: CASSSTSGSGDTQYF.

The chain couples TRBV5-6 to TRBJ2-7, with 11 bases matching TRBD2. CDR3 length: 16 amino acids. Germline V gene sequence: CDR1 SGHDT, CDR2 YYEEEE. J was trimmed by 2 bases and V by 3 bases; bases with no gene match: 7. CDR3 sequence: CASSSLILAGAYEQYF. In DNA, the CDR3 is TGTGCCAGCAGCTCATTAATACTAGCGGGGGCCTACGAGCAGTACTTC.

The gene calls are TRBV28 and TRBJ2-2; 7 bases match TRBD1. This CDR3 contains 14 residues. Germline CDR1 is MDHEN and CDR2 is SYDVKM. With V trimmed by 8 bases and J by 4 bases, 7 bases remained unmatched. In DNA, the CDR3 is TGTGCCAGCTCCTACAGGGGTGGCACCGGGGAGCTGTTTTTT. Protein sequence: CASSYRGGTGELFF.

There are a few counts of this clone. The sample carries other DNA sequences with the same CDR3. The chain carries TRBV7-9 and TRBJ2-7; D call uncertain. Trimming removed 5 bases at V and 4 bases at J, with 6 bases between. The germline V gene has CDR1 SEHNR and CDR2 FQNEAQ (reference sequence). The CDR3 loop spans 11 amino acids. CDR3 sequence reads: CASSPSYEQYF. CDR3 coding DNA: TGTGCCAGCAGCCCGAGTTACGAGCAGTACTTC. The full variable domain, in which reference TRBV7-9 and TRBJ2-7 provide the parts outside the CDR3, is DTGVSQNPRHKITKRGQNVTFRCDPISEHNRLYWYRQTLGQGPEFLTYFQNEAQLEKSRLLSDRFSAERPKGSFSTLEIQRTEQGDSAMYLCASSPSYEQYFGPGTRLTVT.

V is TRBV5-6 and J is TRBJ1-2, with 7 bases aligning to TRBD1. The CDR3 runs to 13 residues. Trimming at V came to 4 bases and at J to 6 bases, leaving 6 bases not matched to a gene. The germline V gene encodes CDR1 SGHDT and CDR2 YYEEEE. The CDR3, as DNA: TGTGCCAGCAGCGCCGACAGGGTGCATGGCTACACCTTC. Translation: CASSADRVHGYTF.

This chain links TRBV4-3 with TRBJ2-3, with 8 bases fitting TRBD2. The CDR3 sequence is 18 residues long. The V and J ends lost 0 bases and 2 bases, in that order; junction bases with no gene match: 10. Per the germline V gene, CDR1 is LGHNA and CDR2 is YSLEER. CDR3 coding DNA: TGCGCCAGCAGCCAAGACTCAGGGCGGCGGGGGGACACAGATACGCAGTATTTT. Protein sequence: CASSQDSGRRGDTDTQYF.

The chain employs TRBV28 and TRBJ1-5; tentative D call: TRBD1 (5 bases). The CDR3 is 14 residues long. Germline CDR1 MDHEN, CDR2 SYDVKM. V lost 6 bases to trimming and J lost 1 base, with 10 bases between them. The CDR3 spells CASRAGQSNQPQHF. The DNA of the CDR3 is TGTGCCAGCAGGGCAGGACAAAGCAATCAGCCCCAGCATTTT.

This clone turned up a few times. Other DNA variants within this sample encode the same CDR3. The chain is built from TRBV30 and TRBJ2-7; weak D call: TRBD1 (5 bases). Per germline, CDR1 GTSNPN and CDR2 SVGIG (reference sequence). V lost 3 bases and J 3 bases, leaving 9 bases between the germline ends. This CDR3 region has 12 residues. DNA of the CDR3: TGTGCCTGGAGCCGACAGTTCTACGAGCAGTACTTC. Translation: CAWSRQFYEQYF.

The V call is TRBV5-1, the J call TRBJ2-1; D not certain. Germline V CDR1 and CDR2: SGHRS, YFSETQ. The CDR3 sequence is 14 residues long. Trimming stripped 2 bases from V and 5 bases from J, with 11 bases between. The CDR3 DNA reads as TGCGCCAGCAGCTTTGGTCAGGATAACAATGAGCAGTTCTTC. Amino acids: CASSFGQDNNEQFF.

This chain uses TRBV4-3 with TRBJ1-2, with 7 bases matching TRBD1. This CDR3 is built from 15 residues. After removal of 1 base from V and 3 bases from J, the junction contained 5 bases not matched to a gene. CDR1 and CDR2 from the germline V gene are LGHNA and YSLEER. The CDR3 nucleotides read TGCGCCAGCAGCCAAGTTCACAGGGGCGACTATGGCTACACCTTC. Its translation is CASSQVHRGDYGYTF.

This CDR3 reads CASSDVGGSGNQPQHF. DNA of the CDR3: TGTGCCAGCAGCGACGTTGGAGGTTCGGGCAATCAGCCCCAGCATTTT. This chain connects TRBV7-9 to TRBJ1-5; D not certain. Germline loops: CDR1 SEHNR, CDR2 FQNEAQ (reference sequence). The CDR3 has 16 amino acids. V dropped 5 bases and J dropped 2 bases, with 16 bases sitting between them.

This clone was counted once. The rearrangement uses TRBV27 and TRBJ1-2; D uncertain. V lost 1 base, J lost 2 bases, and 11 bases lay in between. Germline-derived CDR1 and CDR2 are MNHEY and SMNVEV (reference sequence). The CDR3 is made up of 15 amino acids. The CDR3 sequence is CASSLWAGENYGYTF. CDR3 nucleotide sequence: TGTGCCAGCAGTTTATGGGCCGGGGAAAACTATGGCTACACCTTC.

The V call is TRBV10-3, the J call TRBJ2-2; TRBD1 might be the D (6 bases). In germline, CDR1 is ENHRY, CDR2 SYGVKD. Trimming pared 6 bases from V and 6 bases from J, leaving 11 bases between. The CDR3 spans 13 residues. The CDR3 here is CAISQQGSGELFF. The CDR3 bases are TGTGCCATCAGCCAACAGGGCTCCGGGGAGCTGTTTTTT.

For this clone: Relative to the germline gene, one junction end is altered; a read error may explain this. The V gene is TRBV7-9, the J gene TRBJ2-5; D perhaps matches TRBD2 (5 bases). Germline V gene data show CDR1 as SEHNR and CDR2 as FQNEAQ (reference sequence). The CDR3 is 16 residues long. The DNA of the CDR3 is TGTTCCAGCAGCTCGACCGTTCAACCTCGAGGGGAGACCCAGTACTTC. It yields the protein CSSSSTVQPRGETQYF.

This clone was counted once. The V gene is TRBV7-2, the J gene TRBJ2-5; TRBD2 might be the D (5 bases). The end of the DNA aligns better with TRBJ2-7, so the J call may be wrong. The germline V gene encodes CDR1 SGHTA and CDR2 FQGNSA. This CDR3 comprises 14 residues. This chain's CDR3 is CASSPAGTYYEQYF. The CDR3 coding sequence is TGTGCCAGCAGCCCCGCGGGCACCTACTACGAGCAGTACTTC.

This rearrangement joins TRBV6-4 to TRBJ2-1; tentatively, D is TRBD2 (5 bases). CDR1 MRHNA and CDR2 SNTAGT come from the germline V gene. Trimming removed 0 bases at V and 8 bases at J, with 11 bases between. The CDR3 loop spans 14 amino acids. The CDR3 region is CASSDSMSGYEQFF. The CDR3 bases are TGTGCCAGCAGTGACTCCATGTCGGGATATGAGCAGTTCTTC.

This chain uses TRBV10-2 with TRBJ1-1; the D gene is possibly TRBD1 (5 bases). The CDR3 has 14 amino acids. V was shortened by 2 bases and J by 4 bases, with 11 bases between the two germline ends. CDR1 WSHSY and CDR2 SAAADI come from the germline V gene. CDR3 loop: CASSERNRPTEAFF. Here the CDR3 DNA reads TGCGCCAGCAGTGAGCGTAACAGGCCCACTGAAGCTTTCTTT.

The chain carries TRBV6-5 and TRBJ2-1; TRBD2 might be the D (5 bases). Germline CDR1 MNHEY, CDR2 SVGAGI. The CDR3 extends over 15 amino acids. The V gene lost 2 bases and the J gene lost 0 bases, with 8 bases spanning the gap. CDR3 bases: TGTGCCAGCAGTTACCGCGGGTACTCCTACAATGAGCAGTTCTTC. Protein sequence: CASSYRGYSYNEQFF.

The rearrangement uses TRBV19 and TRBJ2-4, with a possible D match to TRBD2 (5 bases). Trimming removed 11 bases from V and 0 bases from J, with 8 bases in between. Germline V gene lookup returns CDR1 LNHDA and CDR2 SQIVND (reference sequence). The CDR3 extends over 12 amino acids. Written as DNA, the CDR3 is TGTGCCCTGCGGGTAGCCAAAAACATTCAGTACTTC. It is translated as CALRVAKNIQYF. The full variable domain, rest sourced from reference TRBV19 and TRBJ2-4, is DGGITQSPKYLFRKEGQNVTLSCEQNLNHDAMYWYRQDPGQGLRLIYYSQIVNDFQKGDIAEGYSVSREKKESFPLTVTSAQKNPTAFYLCALRVAKNIQYFGAGTRLSVL.

The CDR3 is CASSSSGISSYEQYF. The CDR3, as DNA: TGCGCCAGCAGCTCCTCAGGGATTAGCTCCTACGAGCAGTACTTC. The chain employs TRBV5-1 and TRBJ2-7; maybe TRBD1 (5 bases). The CDR3 length is 15 residues. The V gene's germline CDR1 is SGHRS and CDR2 YFSETQ. Between the trimmed V and J ends, which lost 3 bases and 0 bases, there was a span of 13 bases.

The chain has TRBV28 and TRBJ2-7, with 9 bases matching TRBD1. This CDR3 is built from 13 residues. Germline V gives CDR1 MDHEN, CDR2 SYDVKM. V shed 3 bases, J shed 6 bases, and the junction held 3 bases outside the gene matches. As DNA, the CDR3 is TGTGCCAGCAGTTTGCGACAGGGGGGCGAGCAGTACTTC. Translation gives CASSLRQGGEQYF. Looking up the rest from reference TRBV28 and TRBJ2-7 gives the full variable domain: DVKVTQSSRYLVKRTGEKVFLECVQDMDHENMFWYRQDPGLGLRLIYFSYDVKMKEKGDIPEGYSVSREKKERFSLILESASTNQTSMYLCASSLRQGGEQYFGPGTRLTVT.

CDR3 amino acids: CASRPGQGGNQPQHF. CDR3 sequence (DNA): TGTGCCAGCAGACCTGGACAGGGCGGCAATCAGCCCCAGCATTTT. The rearrangement links TRBV6-5 to TRBJ1-5, with TRBD1 matching over 8 bases. The J segment lost 2 bases and the V segment lost 6 bases, leaving 6 bases of the junction unmatched. CDR1 and CDR2 from the germline V gene are MNHEY and SVGAGI. This CDR3 comprises 15 residues.